Listed below are T cell receptor beta chains from one sample, sequenced in a study of patients and donors after allogeneic stem cell transplantation. TCRdb reanalysed the RT-PCR reads using MiXCR and keeps one entry per CDR3 protein. The table includes 17,000 or so distinct CDR3 sequences, 27% detected once. The specimen sequenced was blood, either unsorted or a sorted T cell fraction (not recorded which). These receptors were obtained from a human donor who was either an allogeneic HSCT recipient or a stem cell or donor lymphocyte infusion donor (not recorded which). It is not recorded whose cells these are; they may come from a transplant donor. CDR3s include the opening cysteine and the closing phenylalanine or tryptophan. A D gene is named only where the DNA matches it firmly. Size tells how often a clone was seen (once, few, many) or the class of an expanded clone, and some rows leave it out.

14,-,-,TRBJ1-1,TRBV20-1,CSASPGWGGWEAFF,TGCAGTGCTAGCCCCGGATGGGGGGGATGGGAAGCTTTCTTT
13,-,-,TRBJ1-1,TRBV5-1,CASSSRLGRRAFF,TGCGCCAGCAGCAGCCGATTAGGACGGCGAGCTTTCTTT
13,medium-sized,-,TRBJ1-5,TRBV7-9,CASSLDDRRPQHF,TGTGCCAGCAGCTTAGACGACCGGCGGCCCCAGCATTTT
13,few,-,TRBJ1-5,TRBV29-1,CSARWGSNQPQHF,TGCAGCGCGAGATGGGGCAGCAATCAGCCCCAGCATTTT
16,few,-,TRBJ1-5,TRBV18,CASSPPNRASNQPQHF,TGTGCCAGCTCACCACCGAACAGGGCTAGCAATCAGCCCCAGCATTTT
15,-,-,TRBJ1-6,TRBV3-1,CASSQDPLRGSPLHF,TGTGCCAGCAGCCAAGATCCCCTTAGGGGTTCACCCCTCCACTTT
18,-,-,TRBJ1-6,TRBV4-1,CASSQDWTGSSYNSPLHF,TGCGCCAGCAGCCAAGACTGGACCGGTAGCTCCTATAATTCACCCCTCCACTTT
13,few,-,TRBJ1-2,TRBV6-1,CASRVGQSYGYTF,TGTGCCAGCAGGGTAGGACAGTCCTATGGCTACACCTTC
15,many,-,TRBJ1-6,TRBV9,CASSVDPGRNSPLHF,TGTGCCAGCAGCGTAGATCCAGGGAGGAATTCACCCCTCCACTTT
13,medium-sized,TRBD1,TRBJ1-2,TRBV27,CASTRQGANGYTF,TGTGCCAGCACCAGACAGGGGGCGAATGGCTACACCTTC
13,-,-,TRBJ1-1,TRBV29-1,CSVRCDMNTEAFF,TGCAGCGTTCGTTGCGACATGAACACTGAAGCTTTCTTT
12,-,-,TRBJ1-2,TRBV7-9,CAVRGDNYGYTF,TGTGCCGTCCGCGGGGATAACTATGGCTACACCTTC
16,few,-,TRBJ2-3,TRBV7-9,CASGEDPHNFMYTQYF,TGTGCCAGCGGGGAGGACCCCCACAACTTTATGTATACGCAGTATTTT
14,-,-,TRBJ1-4,TRBV3-1,CASSHRAANEKLFF,TGTGCCAGCAGCCACAGGGCGGCGAATGAAAAACTGTTTTTT
14,-,-,TRBJ2-3,TRBV6-1,CASSAAGSTDTQYF,TGTGCCAGCAGTGCGGCAGGGAGCACAGATACGCAGTATTTT
16,large,TRBD1,TRBJ2-5,TRBV24-1,CATSDAGQGERETQYF,TGTGCCACCAGTGACGCGGGACAGGGGGAGCGAGAGACCCAGTACTTC
15,-,TRBD1,TRBJ1-2,TRBV6-5,CASSYSRDRVYGYTF,TGTGCCAGCAGTTACTCCCGGGACAGGGTTTATGGCTACACCTTC
10,-,-,TRBJ1-2,TRBV20-1,CSARGLYDTF,TGCAGTGCTAGAGGACTTTATGACACCTTC
16,-,TRBD1,TRBJ1-2,TRBV28,CASSSTGEETNYGYTF,TGTGCCAGCAGTTCTACAGGGGAGGAAACTAACTATGGCTACACCTTC
13,many,-,TRBJ1-1,TRBV5-1,CASSFLQNTEAFF,TGCGCCAGCAGCTTTTTGCAGAACACTGAAGCTTTCTTT
15,many,-,TRBJ1-4,TRBV6-1,CASSEGPARNEKLFF,TGTGCCAGCAGTGAAGGTCCGGCCAGGAATGAAAAACTGTTTTTT
14,-,-,TRBJ1-2,TRBV24-1,CATSDQGRYRGYTF,TGTGCCACCAGTGATCAGGGGAGGTACCGTGGCTACACCTTC
15,-,TRBD1,TRBJ1-2,TRBV18,CASSPRQGASYGYTF,TGTGCCAGCTCACCCCGGCAGGGGGCGAGCTATGGCTACACCTTC
14,-,-,TRBJ1-1,TRBV10-3,CAISGVGGPKGAFF,TGTGCCATCAGTGGTGTGGGGGGCCCTAAAGGAGCTTTCTTT
14,few,-,TRBJ1-2,TRBV5-1,CASSPEGGGRGYTF,TGCGCCAGCAGCCCCGAGGGGGGAGGAAGAGGCTACACCTTC
13,-,-,TRBJ2-3,TRBV20-1,CSAGGQSTDTQYF,TGCAGTGCCGGGGGACAGAGCACAGATACGCAGTATTTT
17,-,-,TRBJ1-5,TRBV7-2,CASSLVPRQVGHQPQHF,TGTGCCAGCAGCTTAGTCCCTCGACAGGTTGGTCATCAGCCCCAGCATTTT
14,-,-,TRBJ2-3,TRBV4-3,CASSHRDGGDTQYF,TGCGCCAGCAGCCACCGAGACGGGGGAGATACGCAGTATTTT
14,-,TRBD1,TRBJ1-1,TRBV7-6,CASSPQGGNTEAFF,TGTGCCAGCAGTCCCCAGGGGGGGAACACTGAAGCTTTCTTT
17,-,TRBD1,TRBJ1-4,TRBV5-1,CASSLSRDSTTNEKLFF,TGCGCCAGCAGCTTGTCCCGGGACAGTACAACTAATGAAAAACTGTTTTTT
16,few,-,TRBJ1-4,TRBV18,CASSPRGGPLNEKLFF,TGTGCCAGCTCACCAAGGGGTGGACCGCTTAATGAAAAACTGTTTTTT
16,few,-,TRBJ1-5,TRBV6-5,CASSYSAGGDHQPQHF,TGTGCCAGCAGTTACTCTGCCGGGGGCGACCATCAGCCCCAGCATTTT
15,-,-,TRBJ1-5,TRBV4-1,CASSQDQQVNQPQHF,TGCGCCAGCAGCCAAGATCAACAGGTCAATCAGCCCCAGCATTTT
12,-,-,TRBJ1-2,TRBV20-1,CSASSSNYGYTF,TGCAGTGCTAGCTCATCTAACTATGGCTACACCTTC
15,few,TRBD1,TRBJ1-2,TRBV12-3/TRBV12-4,CASGSGDRANYGYTF,TGTGCCAGCGGATCCGGGGACAGGGCCAACTATGGCTACACCTTC
12,-,-,TRBJ1-2,TRBV12-3/TRBV12-4,CASGFPGYGYTF,TGTGCCAGCGGTTTTCCCGGGTATGGCTACACCTTC
14,few,TRBD1,TRBJ1-4,TRBV7-9,CASSLDRFNEKLFF,TGTGCCAGCAGTTTGGACAGGTTTAATGAAAAACTGTTTTTT
15,-,-,TRBJ1-2,TRBV10-1,CASSEGKGPNYGYTF,TGCGCCAGCAGTGAAGGCAAGGGGCCTAACTATGGCTACACCTTC
13,-,-,TRBJ1-1,TRBV15,CATSRDLDTEAFF,TGTGCCACCAGCAGAGATCTAGACACTGAAGCTTTCTTT
16,-,-,TRBJ1-6,TRBV7-9,CASDRKAGLENSPLHF,TGTGCCAGCGACAGAAAGGCGGGCTTGGAGAATTCACCCCTCCACTTT
15,-,-,TRBJ2-1,TRBV12-3/TRBV12-4,CASSAGKGSYNEQFF,TGTGCCAGCAGTGCAGGGAAGGGCTCCTACAATGAGCAGTTCTTC
13,-,-,TRBJ2-5,TRBV15,CATSRGQRETQYF,TGTGCCACCAGCAGAGGACAAAGAGAGACCCAGTACTTC
14,few,TRBD1,TRBJ1-1,TRBV11-2,CASSPRTGRAEAFF,TGTGCCAGCAGCCCGAGGACAGGGCGGGCTGAAGCTTTCTTT
11,few,-,TRBJ1-2,TRBV18,CASTRGYGYTF,TGTGCCAGCACCAGGGGCTATGGCTACACCTTC
16,-,TRBD2,TRBJ2-1,TRBV13,CASSGIAGRSYNEQFF,TGTGCCAGCAGCGGAATAGCGGGGCGCTCCTACAATGAGCAGTTCTTC
14,-,-,TRBJ2-1,TRBV25-1,CASSESGGDNEQFF,TGTGCCAGCAGTGAATCCGGGGGCGACAATGAGCAGTTCTTC
14,-,-,TRBJ1-6,TRBV5-5,CASSRGQENSPLHF,TGTGCCAGCAGCCGAGGGCAAGAAAATTCACCCCTCCACTTT
14,few,TRBD1,TRBJ1-1,TRBV7-6,CASSQNRGNTEAFF,TGTGCCAGCAGCCAAAACAGGGGGAACACTGAAGCTTTCTTT
14,few,TRBD1,TRBJ1-4,TRBV10-3,CAISGGQKGEKLFF,TGTGCCATCAGTGGGGGACAGAAGGGTGAAAAACTGTTTTTT
16,-,-,TRBJ1-4,TRBV20-1,CSASKGRILIGEKLFF,TGCAGTGCTAGCAAAGGGAGAATTTTGATTGGAGAAAAACTGTTTTTT
15,-,TRBD1,TRBJ1-1,TRBV25-1,CASSEGDRGNVKAFF,TGTGCCAGCAGTGAGGGGGACAGGGGAAACGTGAAGGCTTTCTTT
13,few,-,TRBJ2-5,TRBV12-3/TRBV12-4,CASSRREGETQYF,TGTGCCAGCAGCCGACGGGAAGGAGAGACCCAGTACTTC
13,-,-,TRBJ2-1,TRBV7-3,CASSSYSYNEQFF,TGTGCCAGCAGCTCCTATAGTTACAATGAGCAGTTCTTC
16,-,-,TRBJ1-2,TRBV5-6,CASSLEGGTGNYGYTF,TGTGCCAGCAGCTTGGAAGGCGGTACAGGGAACTATGGCTACACCTTC
11,-,-,TRBJ1-5,TRBV10-3,CAIGFDQPQHF,TGTGCCATCGGGTTCGATCAGCCCCAGCATTTT
14,-,TRBD1,TRBJ1-4,TRBV5-1,CASSPDRPNEKLFF,TGCGCCAGCAGCCCGGACAGGCCTAATGAAAAACTGTTTTTT
15,-,-,TRBJ1-2,TRBV5-1,CASSRLGQGNYGYTF,TGCGCCAGCAGCCGACTCGGGCAGGGAAACTATGGCTACACCTTC
13,-,-,TRBJ1-5,TRBV6-5,CASSYSPEGYQHF,TGTGCCAGCAGTTACTCCCCGGAGGGCTACCAGCATTTT
13,-,-,TRBJ1-5,TRBV7-9,CASSEQGDQPQHF,TGTGCCAGCAGCGAACAGGGAGATCAGCCCCAGCATTTT